The present T cell receptor beta chain was sequenced within a study of regulatory T cells. Primers: 52 TRBV forward and 13 TRBJ reverse. TCRdb's table, derived via immunoSEQ multiplex PCR, lists solely in-frame clones and lacks some. The sample includes just over 20,000 clones, 93% of them seen just once. CDR1 is SGHRS and CDR2 is YFSETQ in the germline V gene. With V trimmed by 2 bases and J by 3 bases, 1 base remained unmatched. There are 16 residues in the CDR3. This TCR was sampled from a child aged 2-15 years with CD3G deficiency. The sequenced material came from CD8+ T cells sorted from blood. The chain recombines TRBV5-1 with TRBJ2-3; 15 bases map to TRBD2. The CDR3 region is CASSLGTSGRTDTQYF. In DNA, the CDR3 is TGCGCCAGCAGCTTAGGGACTAGCGGGAGGACAGATACGCAGTATTTT.